The 24 T cell receptor beta chains below come from one sample, sequenced in a study of blood T cell repertoires in COVID-19. Sequencing was performed with immunoSEQ multiplex PCR; in TCRdb, only in-frame clones are kept and a portion is missing. There are some 86,000 clones in the sample; approximately 83% occur only once, and 31% lies in the top ten. Sequencing used peripheral blood. These receptors were taken from an elderly woman with active or convalescent COVID-19.

The rearrangement joins TRBV27 to TRBJ1-2; maybe TRBD1 (5 bases). The V gene lost 3 bases and the J gene lost 3 bases, with 8 bases spanning the gap. This CDR3 comprises 13 residues. Germline-derived CDR1 and CDR2 are MNHEY and SMNVEV (reference sequence). The CDR3 DNA is TGTGCCAGCAGTTTGGGGCAGCACTATGGCTACACCTTC. Its translation is CASSLGQHYGYTF.

V is TRBV6-5 and J is TRBJ2-7; 15 nucleotides line up with TRBD2. CDR1 MNHEY and CDR2 SVGAGI come from the germline V gene. The CDR3 covers 15 residues. V gave up 5 bases and J gave up 4 bases; unmatched junction bases: 3. The CDR3 coding sequence is TGTGCCAGCAGTAGGACTAGCGGGAGGGGATACGAGCAGTACTTC. This encodes CASSRTSGRGYEQYF.

The V gene is TRBV5-4, the J gene TRBJ1-2; D may be TRBD1 (5 bases). CDR1 SGHNT and CDR2 YYREEE come from the germline V gene (reference sequence). Trimming removed 0 bases at V and 4 bases at J, with 13 bases between. CDR3 length equals 15 residues. The CDR3 loop reads CASSLGGGGTYGYTF. For the CDR3, the DNA is TGTGCCAGCAGCTTGGGGGGCGGGGGAACCTATGGCTACACCTTC.

The DNA for the CDR3 is TGTGCCACTAGCGGACAGGGGCACGAAAAACTGTTTTTT. Translation gives CATSGQGHEKLFF. The rearrangement joins TRBV19 to TRBJ1-4, with 9 bases lining up with TRBD1. Germline CDR1 is LNHDA and CDR2 is SQIVND (reference sequence). J was trimmed by 8 bases and V by 10 bases; bases with no gene match: 8. This CDR3 is 13 amino acids long. The full variable domain, with the rest looked up from reference TRBV19 and TRBJ1-4, is DGGITQSPKYLFRKEGQNVTLSCEQNLNHDAMYWYRQDPGQGLRLIYYSQIVNDFQKGDIAEGYSVSREKKESFPLTVTSAQKNPTAFYLCATSGQGHEKLFFGSGTQLSVL.

The chain has TRBV6-6 and TRBJ2-3, with D tentatively TRBD1 (6 bases). The CDR3 totals 13 residues. Germline V CDR1 and CDR2: MNHNY, SVGAGI (reference sequence). The germline V and J ends were trimmed by 6 bases and 4 bases, with 11 bases remaining between them. CDR3 coding DNA: TGTGCCAGCAGCCCAGGGGTACCAGATACGCAGTATTTT. Translation gives CASSPGVPDTQYF.

V and J are TRBV28 and TRBJ1-5, with a possible D match to TRBD1 (5 bases). CDR1 is MDHEN, CDR2 SYDVKM, per germline. The CDR3 spans 13 residues. Trimming stripped 8 bases from V and 3 bases from J, with 11 bases between. CDR3 residues: CASWGRLNQPQHF. CDR3 sequence (DNA): TGTGCCAGCTGGGGCAGACTCAATCAGCCCCAGCATTTT.

The J gene is TRBJ1-1, the V gene TRBV7-8; TRBD1 agrees at 10 bases. CDR1 and CDR2 (germline): SGHVS, FQNEAQ. Losses at the gene ends were 2 bases for V and 3 bases for J; bases not matched to a gene: 3. This CDR3 is built from 15 residues. The chain's CDR3 is CASSLTTGGYTEAFF. The CDR3 coding sequence is TGTGCCAGCAGCTTAACGACAGGGGGCTACACTGAAGCTTTCTTT.

The V gene is TRBV18, the J gene TRBJ2-1, with D unresolved. Germline V gene lookup returns CDR1 KGHSH and CDR2 LQKENI. V lost 1 base to trimming and J lost 9 bases, with 4 bases between them. This CDR3 has 11 residues. In DNA form, the CDR3 reads TGTGCCAGCTCACCACGCAGTGAGCAGTTCTTC. It is translated as CASSPRSEQFF.

This clone appeared once. The chain uses TRBV19 and TRBJ1-1, with TRBD1 identical over 8 bases. The CDR3 loop spans 15 amino acids. Germline CDR1 LNHDA, CDR2 SQIVND (reference sequence). V trimming: 7 bases; J trimming: 4 bases; junction bases outside the gene matches: 11. In nucleotides, the CDR3 is TGTGCCAGTACCCTATCAGGACAGGGTAGCACTGAAGCTTTCTTT. Translation gives CASTLSGQGSTEAFF.

This chain connects TRBV29-1 to TRBJ2-7; the D gene is possibly TRBD1 (6 bases). Germline V gives CDR1 SQVTM, CDR2 ANQGSEA. The V and J ends lost 5 bases and 1 base respectively, with 15 bases between them. The CDR3 sequence is 14 residues long. CDR3 protein: CSVSHPGQSYEQYF. In DNA, the CDR3 is TGCAGCGTTTCACACCCGGGACAATCCTACGAGCAGTACTTC.

The CDR3 DNA is TGTGCCAGCAGCTCGACAGGGGGCCAAGAGACCCAGTACTTC. Amino acids: CASSSTGGQETQYF. The V and J genes are TRBV13 and TRBJ2-5; TRBD1 matches 9 bases. CDR3 length: 14 amino acids. The V gene end was trimmed by 4 bases and the J gene end by 1 base; junction bases not matched to a gene: 1. Germline V gene lookup returns CDR1 PRHDT and CDR2 FYEKMQ (reference sequence).

V usage is TRBV27 and J usage is TRBJ1-2; 7 nucleotides line up with TRBD1. Germline V gives CDR1 MNHEY, CDR2 SMNVEV (reference sequence). Germline trimming cut 5 bases from V and 6 bases from J; bases unmatched to any gene: 6. The CDR3 is 13 residues long. CDR3 region: CASSIQGSHGYTF. The CDR3 region has the DNA TGTGCCAGCAGTATACAGGGGTCGCATGGCTACACCTTC.

The chain recombines TRBV19 with TRBJ1-1, with 7 bases aligning to TRBD1. J lost 0 bases, V lost 4 bases, and 8 bases had no gene match. Germline V lookup: CDR1 LNHDA, CDR2 SQIVND (reference sequence). This CDR3 spans 16 amino acids. CDR3 region: CASSNFRGRMNTEAFF. In DNA form, the CDR3 reads TGTGCCAGTAGTAATTTTAGGGGGCGGATGAACACTGAAGCTTTCTTT. The full variable domain, completed using reference TRBV19 and TRBJ1-1, is DGGITQSPKYLFRKEGQNVTLSCEQNLNHDAMYWYRQDPGQGLRLIYYSQIVNDFQKGDIAEGYSVSREKKESFPLTVTSAQKNPTAFYLCASSNFRGRMNTEAFFGQGTRLTVV.

V is TRBV7-2 and J is TRBJ2-5; 8 positions match TRBD2. From germline, CDR1 is SGHTA and CDR2 FQGNSA. J lost 5 bases, V lost 1 base, and 6 bases had no gene match. The CDR3 totals 15 residues. CDR3 region: CASSLGGREVETQYF. The DNA of the CDR3 is TGTGCCAGCAGCTTAGGGGGGCGGGAGGTGGAGACCCAGTACTTC.

The chain links TRBV3-1 (or the pseudogene TRBV3-2) to TRBJ2-3, with D possibly matching TRBD1 (6 bases). V was clipped by 2 bases and J by 2 bases, with 11 bases between them. This CDR3 is 15 amino acids long. The V gene's germline CDR1 is LGHDT and CDR2 YNNKEL (reference sequence). The CDR3 region has the DNA TGTGCCAGCAGCCAAACAGGGACCCTCACAGATACGCAGTATTTT. Its translation is CASSQTGTLTDTQYF.

This sequence joins TRBV7-6 and TRBJ1-1; unclear D gene. Germline V gene lookup returns CDR1 SGHVS and CDR2 FNYEAQ. V lost 5 bases and J 0 bases, leaving 10 bases between the germline ends. CDR3 length: 14 residues. CDR3 sequence: CASSVTVLNTEAFF. The CDR3 DNA follows: TGTGCCAGCAGCGTAACAGTACTGAACACTGAAGCTTTCTTT.

This clone has only a few counts. The V call is TRBV27, the J call TRBJ2-7; D is unresolved. This CDR3 is 12 amino acids long. V was cut by 9 bases and J by 9 bases, with 18 bases left in between. Germline-derived CDR1 and CDR2 are MNHEY and SMNVEV (reference sequence). CDR3 bases: TGTGCCAGGGGCAGCCTCTCTGGTGTGCAGTACTTC. Protein product: CARGSLSGVQYF.

V gene TRBV2 combines with J gene TRBJ2-7; 14 positions agree with TRBD2. The CDR3 is 13 residues long. V shed 8 bases, J shed 7 bases, and the junction held 4 bases outside the gene matches. Germline lookup yields CDR1 SNHLY and CDR2 FYNNEI. CDR3 nucleotides: TGTGCCAGCCGACTAGCGGGAGGGGGTGAGCAGTACTTC. Protein: CASRLAGGGEQYF.

The chain is built from TRBV7-2 and TRBJ1-1; D gene uncertain. Germline CDR1 and CDR2: SGHTA and FQGNSA. The CDR3 is made up of 14 amino acids. The germline V and J ends were trimmed by 3 bases and 5 bases, with 13 bases remaining between them. Here the CDR3 DNA reads TGTGCCAGCAGCTTCTCCGGAGGAGGTACTGAAGCTTTCTTT. It yields the protein CASSFSGGGTEAFF.

The V call is TRBV4-1, the J call TRBJ1-4, with 9 bases lining up with TRBD1. CDR1 MGHRA and CDR2 YSYEKL come from the germline V gene. J gave up 8 bases and V 7 bases, and 8 bases lay outside the gene matches. This CDR3 is 14 amino acids long. In DNA form, the CDR3 reads TGCGCCAGCACCCCGGGACAGGGATTGGAAAAACTGTTTTTT. This codes for CASTPGQGLEKLFF.

The chain recombines TRBV29-1 with TRBJ1-1, with D possibly TRBD1 on 5 matching bases. The V end was cut by 6 bases, the J end by 11 bases, with 25 bases between. The CDR3 extends over 14 amino acids. Germline CDR1 is SQVTM and CDR2 is ANQGSEA. This CDR3 is CSVTTRQPSMFAFF. As DNA, the CDR3 is TGCAGCGTGACCACACGACAGCCCTCTATGTTCGCTTTCTTT.

For the CDR3, the DNA is TGTGCCAGCAGCCCAGCCGGGGGGCCCGCTAGCACAGATACGCAGTATTTT. This gives the protein CASSPAGGPASTDTQYF. This chain joins TRBV7-3 and TRBJ2-3; tentatively, D is TRBD2 (7 bases). Germline assignment: CDR1 SGHTA and CDR2 FQGTGA. The CDR3 runs 17 residues. Trimming took 5 bases from V and 0 from J, leaving 18 bases between them. Together with reference TRBV7-3 and TRBJ2-3, the CDR3 gives the full variable domain: GAGVSQTPSNKVTEKGKYVELRCDPISGHTALYWYRQSLGQGPEFLIYFQGTGAADDSGLPNDRFFAVRPEGSVSTLKIQRTERGDSAVYLCASSPAGGPASTDTQYFGPGTRLTVL.

The chain combines TRBV5-6 with TRBJ1-5; D might be TRBD1 (6 bases). Germline V gene sequence: CDR1 SGHDT, CDR2 YYEEEE. Trimming left V 4 bases short and J 5 bases short, with 10 bases between. This CDR3 spans 13 amino acids. This CDR3 reads CASSRGGYQPQHF. As DNA, the CDR3 is TGTGCCAGCAGCCGGGGGGGCTATCAGCCCCAGCATTTT. The complete variable domain, with remaining parts taken from reference TRBV5-6 and TRBJ1-5, reads DAGVTQSPTHLIKTRGQQVTLRCSPKSGHDTVSWYQQALGQGPQFIFQYYEEEERQRGNFPDRFSGHQFPNYSSELNVNALLLGDSALYLCASSRGGYQPQHFGDGTRLSIL.

The chain recombines TRBV7-3 with TRBJ1-1; maybe TRBD1 (6 bases). This CDR3 is 13 amino acids long. Germline assignment: CDR1 SGHTA and CDR2 FQGTGA. The germline V and J ends were trimmed by 5 bases and 11 bases, with 18 bases remaining between them. The CDR3 here is CASSRDRSTLAFF. CDR3 DNA: TGTGCCAGCAGCAGAGACAGGTCCACCCTGGCTTTCTTT.